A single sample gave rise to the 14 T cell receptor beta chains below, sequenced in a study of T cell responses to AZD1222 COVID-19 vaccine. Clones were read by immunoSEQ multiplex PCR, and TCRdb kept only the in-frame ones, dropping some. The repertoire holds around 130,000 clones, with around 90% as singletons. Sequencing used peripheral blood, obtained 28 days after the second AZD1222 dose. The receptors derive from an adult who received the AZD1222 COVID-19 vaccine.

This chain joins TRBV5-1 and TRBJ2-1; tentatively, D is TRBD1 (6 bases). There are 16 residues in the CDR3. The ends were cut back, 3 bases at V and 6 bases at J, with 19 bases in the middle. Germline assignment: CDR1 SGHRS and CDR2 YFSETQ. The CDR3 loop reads CASSSDFSTGLNEQFF. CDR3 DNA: TGCGCCAGCAGCTCCGACTTTTCAACAGGGCTCAATGAGCAGTTCTTC.

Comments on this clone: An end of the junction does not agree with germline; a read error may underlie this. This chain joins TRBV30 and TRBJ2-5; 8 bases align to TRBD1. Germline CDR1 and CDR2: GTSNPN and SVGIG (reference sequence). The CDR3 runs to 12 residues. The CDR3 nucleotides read TGTGCGTGGACAGGGCGACAAGAGACCCAGTACTTC. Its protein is CAWTGRQETQYF.

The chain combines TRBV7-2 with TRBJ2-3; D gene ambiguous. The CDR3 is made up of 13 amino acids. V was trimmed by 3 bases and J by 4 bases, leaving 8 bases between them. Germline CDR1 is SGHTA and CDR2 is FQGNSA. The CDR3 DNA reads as TGTGCCAGCAGCTTCCCCCCCCCAGATACGCAGTATTTT. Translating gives CASSFPPPDTQYF. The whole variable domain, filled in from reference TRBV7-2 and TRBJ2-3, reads GAGVSQSPSNKVTEKGKDVELRCDPISGHTALYWYRQSLGQGLEFLIYFQGNSAPDKSGLPSDRFSAERTGGSVSTLTIQRTQQEDSAVYLCASSFPPPDTQYFGPGTRLTVL.

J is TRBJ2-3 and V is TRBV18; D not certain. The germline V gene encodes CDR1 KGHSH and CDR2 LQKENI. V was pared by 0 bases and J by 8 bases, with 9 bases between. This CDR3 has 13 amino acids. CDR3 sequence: CASSPPERSTQYF. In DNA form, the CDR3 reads TGTGCCAGCTCACCACCGGAGAGGAGTACGCAGTATTTT.

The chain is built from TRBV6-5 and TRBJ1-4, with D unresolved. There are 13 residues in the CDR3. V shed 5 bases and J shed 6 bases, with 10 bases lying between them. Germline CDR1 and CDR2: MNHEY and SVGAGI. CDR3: CASSRARDEKLFF. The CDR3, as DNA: TGTGCCAGCAGTAGGGCCCGGGATGAAAAACTGTTTTTT.

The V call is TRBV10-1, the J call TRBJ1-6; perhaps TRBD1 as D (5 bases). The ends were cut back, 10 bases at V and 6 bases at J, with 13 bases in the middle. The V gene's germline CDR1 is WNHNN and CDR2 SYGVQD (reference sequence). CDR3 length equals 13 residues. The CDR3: CATSGQTNSPLHF. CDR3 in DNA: TGCGCCACATCAGGACAAACTAATTCACCCCTCCACTTT.

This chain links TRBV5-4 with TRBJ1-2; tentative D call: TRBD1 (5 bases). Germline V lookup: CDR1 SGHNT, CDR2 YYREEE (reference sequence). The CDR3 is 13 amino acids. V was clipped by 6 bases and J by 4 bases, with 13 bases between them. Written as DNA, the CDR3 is TGTGCCAGCACACAGCTTGGGGGCTATGGCTACACCTTC. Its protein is CASTQLGGYGYTF.

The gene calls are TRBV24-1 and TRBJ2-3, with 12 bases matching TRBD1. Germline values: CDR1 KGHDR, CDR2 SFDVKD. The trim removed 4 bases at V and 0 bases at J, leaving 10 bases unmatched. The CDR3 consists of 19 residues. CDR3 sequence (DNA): TGTGCCACCAGTGAGATACCGGGACAGGGGGCTCCCAGCACAGATACGCAGTATTTT. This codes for CATSEIPGQGAPSTDTQYF.

The CDR3 spells CASTSNGGSSYNEQFF. The CDR3 DNA is TGTGCCAGCACATCTAACGGGGGGAGCTCCTACAATGAGCAGTTCTTC. The genes are TRBV28 and TRBJ2-1; TRBD2 agrees at 7 bases. From germline, CDR1 is MDHEN and CDR2 SYDVKM. The CDR3 extends over 16 amino acids. V lost 7 bases, J lost 0 bases, and 9 bases stayed unmatched.

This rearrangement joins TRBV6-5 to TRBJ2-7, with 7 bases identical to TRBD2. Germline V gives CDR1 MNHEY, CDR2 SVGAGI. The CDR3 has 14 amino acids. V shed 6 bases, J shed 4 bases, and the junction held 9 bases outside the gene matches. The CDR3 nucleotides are TGTGCCAGCAGCCCGGACGGGAGGTGGTACGAGCAGTACTTC. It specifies CASSPDGRWYEQYF.

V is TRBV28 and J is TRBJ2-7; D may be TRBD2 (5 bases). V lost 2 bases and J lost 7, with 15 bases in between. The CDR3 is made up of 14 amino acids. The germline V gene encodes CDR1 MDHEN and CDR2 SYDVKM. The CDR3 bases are TGTGCCAGCAGTTTAGGGTGGGAGATTGGGGAGCAGTACTTC. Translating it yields CASSLGWEIGEQYF.

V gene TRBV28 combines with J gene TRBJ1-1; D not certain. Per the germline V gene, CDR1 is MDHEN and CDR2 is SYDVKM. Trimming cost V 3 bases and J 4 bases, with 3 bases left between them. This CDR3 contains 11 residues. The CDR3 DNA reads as TGTGCCAGCAGTTTCTCCACTGAAGCTTTCTTT. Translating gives CASSFSTEAFF.

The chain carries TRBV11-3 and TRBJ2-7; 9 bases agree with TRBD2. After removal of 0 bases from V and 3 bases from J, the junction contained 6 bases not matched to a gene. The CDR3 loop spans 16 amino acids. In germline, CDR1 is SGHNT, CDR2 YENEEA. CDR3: CASSLDQTSGLYEQYF. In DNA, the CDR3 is TGTGCCAGCAGCTTAGATCAAACTAGCGGGCTCTACGAGCAGTACTTC.

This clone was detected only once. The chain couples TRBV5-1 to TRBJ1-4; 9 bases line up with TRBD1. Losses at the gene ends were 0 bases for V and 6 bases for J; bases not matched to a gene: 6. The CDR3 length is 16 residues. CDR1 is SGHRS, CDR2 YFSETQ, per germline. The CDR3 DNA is TGCGCCAGCAGCTTGGACAGGGGGCCTACTTATGAAAAACTGTTTTTT. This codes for CASSLDRGPTYEKLFF.